This TCR beta chain is from a study of spatial heterogeneity in lung cancer. Notes on the study in general: Among blood samples, ubiquitous expanded tumor TCRs appeared more at resection than at follow-up.

Every TCR cDNA molecule bore its own unique molecular identifier. TCRdb re-called the 5' RACE reads with MiXCR, one entry per CDR3 protein. Of about 75,000 distinct CDR3 sequences listed, more than 10% are singletons. The sample holds many counts of this clonotype. The antigen remains undetermined. The time point here: sample taken at primary tumor resection. Unsorted whole RNA from tumor, nontumor lung or frozen PBMC underwent sequencing. Trimming pared 4 bases from V and 7 bases from J, leaving 16 bases between. The CDR3 runs 14 residues. Germline V gene lookup returns CDR1 SGHAT and CDR2 FQNNGV. This sequence originates from a male donor with early-stage non-small cell lung cancer. J is TRBJ1-2 and V is TRBV11-2; D is unresolved. Here the sequenced sample was PBMCs, taken at surgery. The CDR3, as DNA: TGTGCCAGCAGCTCCACTCTGCAGTCCGGTGGCTACACCTTC. Protein: CASSSTLQSGGYTF.